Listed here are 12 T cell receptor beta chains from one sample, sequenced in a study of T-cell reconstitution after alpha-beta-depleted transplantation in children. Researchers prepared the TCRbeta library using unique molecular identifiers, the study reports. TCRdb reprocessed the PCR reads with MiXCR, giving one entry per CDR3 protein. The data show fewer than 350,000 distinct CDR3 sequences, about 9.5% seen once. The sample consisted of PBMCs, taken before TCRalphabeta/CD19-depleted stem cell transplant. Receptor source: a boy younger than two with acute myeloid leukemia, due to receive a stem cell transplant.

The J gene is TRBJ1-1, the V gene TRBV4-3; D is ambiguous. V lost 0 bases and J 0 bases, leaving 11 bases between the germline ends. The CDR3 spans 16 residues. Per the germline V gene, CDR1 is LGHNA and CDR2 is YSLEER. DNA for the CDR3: TGCGCCAGCAGCCAAGATGGGTCCGGTATGAACACTGAAGCTTTCTTT. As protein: CASSQDGSGMNTEAFF.

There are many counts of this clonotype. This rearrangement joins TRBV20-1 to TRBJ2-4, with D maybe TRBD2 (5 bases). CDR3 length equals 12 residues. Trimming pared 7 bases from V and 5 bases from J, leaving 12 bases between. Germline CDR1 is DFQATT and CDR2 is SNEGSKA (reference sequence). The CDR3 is CSVGSGENIQYF. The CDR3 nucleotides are TGCAGTGTCGGAAGCGGCGAAAACATTCAGTACTTC.

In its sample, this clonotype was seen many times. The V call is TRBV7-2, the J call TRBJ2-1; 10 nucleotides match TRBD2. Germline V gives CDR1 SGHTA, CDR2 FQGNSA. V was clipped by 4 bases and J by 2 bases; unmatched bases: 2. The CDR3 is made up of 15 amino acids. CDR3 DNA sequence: TGTGCCAGCAGCTCCACTAGCGGGACCTACAATGAGCAGTTCTTC. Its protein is CASSSTSGTYNEQFF. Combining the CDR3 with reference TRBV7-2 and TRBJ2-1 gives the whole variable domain GAGVSQSPSNKVTEKGKDVELRCDPISGHTALYWYRQSLGQGLEFLIYFQGNSAPDKSGLPSDRFSAERTGGSVSTLTIQRTQQEDSAVYLCASSSTSGTYNEQFFGPGTRLTVL.

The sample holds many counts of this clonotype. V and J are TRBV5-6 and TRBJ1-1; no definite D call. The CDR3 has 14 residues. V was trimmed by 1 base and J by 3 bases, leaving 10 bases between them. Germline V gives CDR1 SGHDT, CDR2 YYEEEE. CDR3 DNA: TGTGCCAGCAGCTTGCCGAGGTTGTACACTGAAGCTTTCTTT. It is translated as CASSLPRLYTEAFF.

The CDR3 nucleotides read TGTGCCAGCAGTTACTCTCGGACAGTGAACACTGAAGCTTTCTTT. Residues: CASSYSRTVNTEAFF. The rearrangement links TRBV6-5 to TRBJ1-1; a possible D gene is TRBD1 (6 bases). Germline V CDR1 and CDR2: MNHEY, SVGAGI. V lost 0 bases, J lost 0 bases, and 8 bases lay in between. CDR3 size: 15 residues.

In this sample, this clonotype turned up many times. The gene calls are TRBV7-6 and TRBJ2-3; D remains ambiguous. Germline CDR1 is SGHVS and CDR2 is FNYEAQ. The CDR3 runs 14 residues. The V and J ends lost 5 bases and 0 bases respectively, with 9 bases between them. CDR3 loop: CASSGWSSTDTQYF. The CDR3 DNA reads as TGTGCCAGCAGCGGATGGTCGAGCACAGATACGCAGTATTTT.

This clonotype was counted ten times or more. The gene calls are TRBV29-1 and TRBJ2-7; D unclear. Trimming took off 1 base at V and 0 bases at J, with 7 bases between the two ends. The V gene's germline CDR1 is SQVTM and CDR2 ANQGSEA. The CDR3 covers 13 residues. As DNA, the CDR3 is TGCAGCGTTGAAGGTGAGAGCTCCTACGAGCAGTACTTC. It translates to CSVEGESSYEQYF.

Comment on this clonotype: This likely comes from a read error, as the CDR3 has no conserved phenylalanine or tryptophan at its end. The CDR3 reads CSARVGTAYSNQPQHL. The CDR3 DNA reads TGCAGTGCTAGAGTTGGGACAGCTTATAGCAATCAGCCCCAGCATCTT. This chain connects TRBV20-1 to TRBJ1-5, with 7 bases aligning to TRBD1. The CDR3 has 16 residues. In germline, CDR1 is DFQATT, CDR2 SNEGSKA (reference sequence). V shed 1 base and J 0 bases; nucleotides not matched to a gene: 6.

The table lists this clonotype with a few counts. The CDR3 DNA is TGTGCCAGCAGTTCCCAATCCAAGGTTCAGTACTTC. It translates to CASSSQSKVQYF. The V gene is TRBV6-5, the J gene TRBJ2-4; D gene unclear. Deletions cut 4 bases from V and 11 bases from J, with 12 bases between. The germline V gene has CDR1 MNHEY and CDR2 SVGAGI. The CDR3 has 12 residues.

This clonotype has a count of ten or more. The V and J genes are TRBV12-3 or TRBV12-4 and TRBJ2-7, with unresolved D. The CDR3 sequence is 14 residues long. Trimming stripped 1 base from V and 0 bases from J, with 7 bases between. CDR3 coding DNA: TGTGCCAGCAGTTTAGTCGCCGGCTCCTACGAGCAGTACTTC. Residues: CASSLVAGSYEQYF.

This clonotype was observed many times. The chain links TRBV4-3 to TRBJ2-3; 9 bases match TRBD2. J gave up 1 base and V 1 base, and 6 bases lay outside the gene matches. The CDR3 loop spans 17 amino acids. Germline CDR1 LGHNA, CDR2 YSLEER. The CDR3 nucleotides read TGCGCCAGCAGCCAAGTGGACATAGCGGGGGGCACAGATACGCAGTATTTT. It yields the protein CASSQVDIAGGTDTQYF.

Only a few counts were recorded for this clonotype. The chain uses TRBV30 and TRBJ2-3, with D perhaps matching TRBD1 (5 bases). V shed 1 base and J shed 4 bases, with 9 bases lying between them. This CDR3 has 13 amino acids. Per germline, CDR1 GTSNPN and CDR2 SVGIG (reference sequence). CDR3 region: CAWSGAGSDTQYF. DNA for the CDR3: TGTGCCTGGAGTGGGGCAGGGTCAGATACGCAGTATTTT.